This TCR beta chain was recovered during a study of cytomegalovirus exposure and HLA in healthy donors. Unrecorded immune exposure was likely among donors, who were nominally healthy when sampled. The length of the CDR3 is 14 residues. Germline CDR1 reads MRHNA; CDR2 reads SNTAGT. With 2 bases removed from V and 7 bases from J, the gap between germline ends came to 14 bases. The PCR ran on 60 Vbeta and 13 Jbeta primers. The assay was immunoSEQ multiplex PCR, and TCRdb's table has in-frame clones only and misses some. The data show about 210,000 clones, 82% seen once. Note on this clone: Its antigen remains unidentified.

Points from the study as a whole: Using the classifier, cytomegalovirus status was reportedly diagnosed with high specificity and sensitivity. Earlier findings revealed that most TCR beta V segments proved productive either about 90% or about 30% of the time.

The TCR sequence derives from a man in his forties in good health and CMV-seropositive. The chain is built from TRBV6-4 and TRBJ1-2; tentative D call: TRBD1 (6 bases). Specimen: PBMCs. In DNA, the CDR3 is TGTGCCAGCAGTGACGAAGGGGGTAACGGTGGCTACACCTTC. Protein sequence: CASSDEGGNGGYTF.